At least ten counts were recorded for the clone carrying this T cell receptor (beta chain). The data were obtained in a study of T cells in Graves' hyperthyroidism and ophthalmopathy. CDR3 size: 14 residues. The V and J ends lost 8 bases and 4 bases respectively, with 17 bases between them. CDR1 MGHRA and CDR2 YSYEKL come from the germline V gene. Regions amplified from RNA transcripts were the TCR beta CDR3 regions. The HTBI primer set drove a first-round RT-PCR of the TCR CDR3. TCRdb independently ran MiXCR on the multiplex PCR reads; one entry per CDR3 protein. The repertoire consists of roughly 530,000 distinct CDR3 sequences, with roughly a sixth occurring once and the leading ten covering approximately 15%.

The receptor was derived from a young woman with Graves' ophthalmopathy. Sequencing was performed on blood. The rearrangement uses TRBV4-1 and TRBJ1-1; weak D call: TRBD1 (5 bases). CDR3 nucleotides: TGCGCCAGCCGCGGGCTCCTGAGGGGCACTGAAGCTTTCTTT. The encoded protein is CASRGLLRGTEAFF.